These 18 T cell receptor beta chains were sequenced from one sample in a study of beta chain features in type 1 diabetes listed by TCRdb under 2018. Overall study outcomes, separate from this receptor: A moderate but significant shortening of TCRB CDR3 length was observed in type 1 diabetes patients in all four CD4+ subsets.

No cognate antigen is known for these TCRs. The library relied on the immunoSEQ multiplex PCR assay. All of the isolated RNA was reverse transcribed with the High Capacity cDNA Reverse Transcription Kit, so expressed TCRB transcripts were sequenced. TCRdb mirrors the immuneACCESS table, restricted to in-frame sequences. Some clones are absent from its copies; in checked studies, under half trace to an unresolved V gene, and the reason for the others is unknown. The sample table contains roughly 400,000 clones; only one count was recorded for over 9% of them. Of the sample, approximately 0.55% falls within the top ten clones. Sequencing used central memory CD4+ T cells from blood. Receptors originate from a man between 25 and 39 years old with type 1 diabetes.

This clone was counted only a few times. This chain joins TRBV11-1 and TRBJ2-6; TRBD1 might be the D (5 bases). From germline, CDR1 is SGHAT and CDR2 FQDESV (reference sequence). Trimming stripped 0 bases from V and 1 base from J, with 10 bases between. This CDR3 contains 17 residues. The CDR3 here is CASSLAYTGSGANVLTF. CDR3 nucleotide sequence: TGTGCCAGCAGCTTAGCGTACACAGGTTCTGGGGCCAACGTCCTGACTTTC.

This clone has more than one count but fewer than ten. The gene calls are TRBV18 and TRBJ1-4; TRBD1 aligns across 7 bases. The CDR3 covers 13 residues. Looked up from germline, CDR1 is KGHSH and CDR2 is LQKENI. Unmatched junction bases numbered 8, after V lost 8 bases and J lost 8 bases. CDR3 coding DNA: TGTGCCAGCCACGACAGGGTTGGGGAAAAACTGTTTTTT. Translation: CASHDRVGEKLFF.

In this sample, this clone turned up a few times. V is TRBV5-1 and J is TRBJ2-5; D remains ambiguous. This CDR3 has 13 residues. V dropped 1 base and J dropped 5 bases, with 9 bases sitting between them. Germline CDR1 and CDR2: SGHRS and YFSETQ. The CDR3 sequence is CASSLSPEETQYF. As DNA, the CDR3 is TGCGCCAGCAGCTTGTCCCCTGAGGAGACCCAGTACTTC.

This CDR3 reads CASSFVPSEGNEQFF. The CDR3, as DNA: TGTGCCAGCAGCTTTGTTCCTAGCGAAGGGAATGAGCAGTTCTTC. The J gene is TRBJ2-1, the V gene TRBV5-8, with D perhaps TRBD2 (6 bases). The CDR3 contains 15 residues. V shed 2 bases and J shed 7 bases, with 16 bases lying between them. In germline, CDR1 is SGHTS, CDR2 YDEGEE.

This clone turned up a few times. The V gene is TRBV7-8, the J gene TRBJ1-5; 11 bases match TRBD1. The germline V gene encodes CDR1 SGHVS and CDR2 FQNEAQ. CDR3 length: 16 residues. Trimming at V came to 5 bases and at J to 0 bases, leaving 3 bases not matched to a gene. In DNA form, the CDR3 reads TGTGCCAGCAGCCGGGACAGGGGGTATAGCAATCAGCCCCAGCATTTT. Its translation: CASSRDRGYSNQPQHF.

Concerning this clone itself: A single base separates this from a much larger clone, so it may be a read error. This specimen includes other DNA sequences encoding the same CDR3. The rearrangement joins TRBV27 to TRBJ2-5; D not certain. The J call is doubtful: the DNA matches TRBJ2-7 better. There are 11 residues in the CDR3. CDR1 is MNHEY, CDR2 SMNVEV, per germline (reference sequence). CDR3 protein: CASSSYYEQYF. CDR3 bases: TGTGCCAGCAGTTCGTACTACGAGCAGTACTTC.

This CDR3 is CASSLAGTLSYNEQFF. The CDR3 nucleotides are TGTGCCAGCAGCTTAGCGGGGACCCTATCCTACAATGAGCAGTTCTTC. The J gene is TRBJ2-1, the V gene TRBV4-2; TRBD2 aligns across 8 bases. CDR3 length: 16 amino acids. Germline V gives CDR1 LGHNA, CDR2 YNFKEQ. The ends lost 5 bases at V and 1 base at J; junction bases unmatched: 7.

The chain links TRBV28 to TRBJ1-5; weak D call: TRBD1 (6 bases). The CDR3 contains 15 residues. In germline, CDR1 is MDHEN, CDR2 SYDVKM. With 2 bases removed from V and 2 bases from J, the gap between germline ends came to 10 bases. The CDR3 loop is CASSLTGNGNQPQHF. CDR3 in DNA: TGTGCCAGCAGTTTAACAGGGAACGGCAATCAGCCCCAGCATTTT. The variable domain in full, with the rest retrieved from reference TRBV28 and TRBJ1-5, is DVKVTQSSRYLVKRTGEKVFLECVQDMDHENMFWYRQDPGLGLRLIYFSYDVKMKEKGDIPEGYSVSREKKERFSLILESASTNQTSMYLCASSLTGNGNQPQHFGDGTRLSIL.

A few counts support this clone. The sample has other DNA sequences that encode this CDR3 too. V usage is TRBV27 and J usage is TRBJ1-1, with D perhaps matching TRBD1 (5 bases). Germline V gene lookup returns CDR1 MNHEY and CDR2 SMNVEV (reference sequence). Trimming removed 6 bases from V and 1 base from J, with 9 bases in between. The CDR3 consists of 13 residues. The chain's CDR3 is CASSFTGNTEAFF. DNA for the CDR3: TGTGCCAGCAGCTTTACAGGGAACACTGAAGCTTTCTTT.

V is TRBV6-6 and J is TRBJ1-5; D is undetermined. Germline CDR1 reads MNHNY; CDR2 reads SVGAGI (reference sequence). The CDR3 length is 12 residues. The V and J ends lost 6 bases and 1 base respectively, with 4 bases between them. CDR3 in DNA: TGTGCCAGCAGGGACAGCAATCAGCCCCAGCATTTT. Translated: CASRDSNQPQHF.

This clone was found a few times. This chain joins TRBV10-1 and TRBJ2-1, with 11 positions matching TRBD2. V trimming: 6 bases; J trimming: 5 bases; junction bases outside the gene matches: 9. CDR3 length: 16 amino acids. Germline assignment: CDR1 WNHNN and CDR2 SYGVQD (reference sequence). This CDR3 is CASSLTSGKSHNEQFF. Written as DNA, the CDR3 is TGCGCCAGCAGCCTGACTAGCGGGAAAAGCCACAATGAGCAGTTCTTC.

This clone occurred once. This sequence joins TRBV28 and TRBJ1-1; D remains unclear. Germline assignment: CDR1 MDHEN and CDR2 SYDVKM. Trimming left V 1 base short and J 5 bases short, with 11 bases between. The CDR3 length is 14 residues. The CDR3 loop is CASSLLTGETEAFF. The CDR3 DNA sequence: TGTGCCAGCAGTTTATTAACCGGGGAGACTGAAGCTTTCTTT.

The rearrangement joins TRBV15 to TRBJ2-2; D is uncertain. CDR3 length: 17 amino acids. The germline V gene has CDR1 LNHNV and CDR2 YYDKDF (reference sequence). V lost 0 bases to trimming and J lost 1 base, with 12 bases between them. The CDR3 protein is CATSRELHAKNTGELFF. The CDR3 coding sequence is TGTGCCACCAGCAGAGAGTTACACGCCAAGAACACCGGGGAGCTGTTTTTT.

There are a few counts of this clone. V and J are TRBV29-1 and TRBJ1-2; TRBD1 aligns across 11 bases. The CDR3 consists of 12 residues. In germline, CDR1 is SQVTM, CDR2 ANQGSEA. V gave up 7 bases and J gave up 3 bases; unmatched junction bases: 1. CDR3 DNA sequence: TGCAGCGGGGGACAGGGGGACTATGGCTACACCTTC. It specifies CSGGQGDYGYTF. Variable domain in full (rest from reference TRBV29-1 and TRBJ1-2): SAVISQKPSRDICQRGTSLTIQCQVDSQVTMMFWYRQQPGQSLTLIATANQGSEATYESGFVIDKFPISRPNLTFSTLTVSNMSPEDSSIYLCSGGQGDYGYTFGSGTRLTVV.

There are a few counts of this clone. The CDR3 DNA is TGTGCCTGGAGTGTTCAAAGTCGGGGGATCCCTGGAAACACCATATATTTT. Its protein product is CAWSVQSRGIPGNTIYF. The genes are TRBV30 and TRBJ1-3; weak D call: TRBD1 (5 bases). The CDR3 covers 17 residues. Per the germline V gene, CDR1 is GTSNPN and CDR2 is SVGIG (reference sequence). Trimming cost V 0 bases and J 2 bases, with 17 bases left between them.

In its sample, this clone was seen a few times. The CDR3 is CASSPGSGTTYNEQFF. In DNA form, the CDR3 reads TGTGCCAGCAGTCCGGGCAGCGGGACTACCTACAATGAGCAGTTCTTC. The rearrangement joins TRBV27 to TRBJ2-1; 7 bases map to TRBD2. This CDR3 contains 16 residues. With 5 bases clipped from V and 2 bases from J, the junction kept 9 bases outside the gene matches. Per the germline V gene, CDR1 is MNHEY and CDR2 is SMNVEV (reference sequence).

V gene TRBV7-2 combines with J gene TRBJ1-1; D is unclear. Germline CDR1 and CDR2: SGHTA and FQGNSA. This CDR3 has 13 amino acids. Trimming cost V 3 bases and J 5 bases, with 10 bases left between them. The CDR3: CASSFPRATEAFF. DNA of the CDR3: TGTGCCAGCAGCTTCCCCCGGGCGACTGAAGCTTTCTTT.

V is TRBV27 and J is TRBJ1-1, with no clear D. The CDR3 has 16 residues. In germline, CDR1 is MNHEY, CDR2 SMNVEV (reference sequence). The V end was cut by 1 base, the J end by 5 bases, with 17 bases between. CDR3 in DNA: TGTGCCAGCAGTTTATATAAGCCTGGGGTTCGGACTGAAGCTTTCTTT. Protein sequence: CASSLYKPGVRTEAFF.